This T cell receptor (delta chain) was profiled in a study of γδ T cells in repeated Plasmodium falciparum infection. Study-wide background: Malian gammadelta TCRs were studied during no-transmission periods and across acute malaria episodes. Study-wide points: Repeated controlled infections reportedly drove waves of new clonotype selection in Vdelta2-negative, mostly Vdelta1+, gammadelta repertoires.

Vgamma9/Vdelta2+ and Vdelta2-negative gammadelta T cells were flow-sorted from PBMC for bulk sequencing. This clone was counted between two and nine times. Its target is not known. This DNA translates differently at residue 15 from the TCRdb protein, which is that of a much larger clone; a read error is likely, and the protein shown is the DNA's own translation. TRG and TRD sequences were obtained from every sorted gammadelta sample. TCRdb reanalysed the multiplex PCR reads with CATT. The sample consists of 70,000 to 95,000 delta-chain clones, over 1.1% of them appearing once. This CDR3 region has 22 residues. Germline V gene sequence: CDR1 GEAIGNYY, CDR2 EKD.

V and J are TRDV2 and TRDJ3, with 8 positions matching TRDD3. TCRdb records no J gene; here it was assigned by comparing the DNA to germline. The TCR originated in a pool of human donors (malaria-infected and uninfected, not separated). The sample comprised gamma-delta T cells from blood. The CDR3 sequence: CACDSGAFTGGPSSRDTRQMFF. The CDR3 coding sequence is TGTGCCTGTGACTCCGGCGCGTTTACTGGGGGCCCGAGCTCCCGGGACACCCGACAGATGTTTTTC.